This entry lists 14 T cell receptor beta chains sequenced from one sample in a study of T cells in Graves' hyperthyroidism and ophthalmopathy. The investigators amplified TCR beta CDR3 regions from RNA transcripts. TCR CDR3 underwent first-round RT-PCR with the HTBI primer set. TCRdb re-analysed the multiplex PCR reads in MiXCR, keeping a single row per CDR3 protein. The sample includes about 420,000 distinct CDR3 sequences, around 14% of them seen just once. Material: blood. The source is a woman between 18 and 29 years old with Graves' hyperthyroidism.

This clonotype was counted between two and nine times. The chain recombines TRBV15 with TRBJ1-6; TRBD1 agrees at 10 bases. CDR3 length equals 15 residues. CDR1 and CDR2 from the germline V gene are LNHNV and YYDKDF (reference sequence). V dropped 1 base and J dropped 10; count of bases not matched to a gene: 4. CDR3 sequence: CATSRGDRGESPLHF. CDR3 DNA sequence: TGTGCCACCAGCAGAGGGGACAGGGGTGAATCACCCCTCCACTTT.

This clonotype has a count of ten or more. V gene TRBV27 combines with J gene TRBJ2-3; unclear D gene. Germline CDR1 and CDR2: MNHEY and SMNVEV (reference sequence). The V gene lost 3 bases and the J gene lost 2 bases, with 12 bases spanning the gap. The CDR3 has 15 residues. CDR3 loop: CASSFRVKPTDTQYF. DNA for the CDR3: TGTGCCAGCAGTTTTAGGGTAAAACCCACAGATACGCAGTATTTT.

This chain joins TRBV20-1 and TRBJ1-2; D uncertain. CDR1 is DFQATT and CDR2 is SNEGSKA in the germline V gene (reference sequence). Trimming stripped 2 bases from V and 2 bases from J, with 9 bases between. The CDR3 contains 13 residues. CDR3 bases: TGCAGTGCTAGACAGTTTCTAAACTATGGCTACACCTTC. Protein product: CSARQFLNYGYTF.

There are many counts of this clonotype. The CDR3: CASSGGGGYEQYF. CDR3 coding DNA: TGTGCCAGCAGTGGGGGAGGGGGCTACGAGCAGTACTTC. The V call is TRBV12-3 or TRBV12-4, the J call TRBJ2-7, with a tentative D call TRBD2 (7 bases). The CDR3 sequence is 13 residues long. V was pared by 5 bases and J by 3 bases, with 11 bases between.

This clonotype was detected ten times or more. V usage is TRBV7-2 and J usage is TRBJ1-5, with 9 bases aligning to TRBD1. This CDR3 contains 15 residues. Per germline, CDR1 SGHTA and CDR2 FQGNSA. With 5 bases clipped from V and 1 base from J, the junction kept 3 bases outside the gene matches. The CDR3 protein is CASSATGGSNQPQHF. The DNA for the CDR3 is TGTGCCAGCAGCGCGACAGGGGGAAGCAATCAGCCCCAGCATTTT. Drawing the rest from reference TRBV7-2 and TRBJ1-5, the complete variable domain is GAGVSQSPSNKVTEKGKDVELRCDPISGHTALYWYRQSLGQGLEFLIYFQGNSAPDKSGLPSDRFSAERTGGSVSTLTIQRTQQEDSAVYLCASSATGGSNQPQHFGDGTRLSIL.

In this sample, this clonotype turned up many times. The chain recombines TRBV2 with TRBJ2-7; D call uncertain. This CDR3 has 14 residues. Germline V gene sequence: CDR1 SNHLY, CDR2 FYNNEI. Trimming removed 6 bases from V and 6 bases from J, with 18 bases in between. CDR3 sequence: CASRPRNTPGEQYF. In DNA, the CDR3 is TGTGCCAGCAGGCCCCGGAATACCCCCGGCGAGCAGTACTTC.

This clonotype was picked up many times. The chain has TRBV3-1 and TRBJ2-7; D ambiguous. The germline CDR1 and CDR2 sequences are LGHDT and YNNKEL (reference sequence). Between the trimmed V and J ends, which lost 0 bases and 0 bases, there was a span of 9 bases. The CDR3 runs to 15 residues. The CDR3 DNA reads as TGTGCCAGCAGCCAAGAATTACTGCCCTCCTACGAGCAGTACTTC. This gives the protein CASSQELLPSYEQYF.

This clonotype was counted only a few times. V and J are TRBV28 and TRBJ2-6; weak D call: TRBD2 (6 bases). V lost 7 bases and J 1 base, leaving 11 bases between the germline ends. Germline CDR1 reads MDHEN; CDR2 reads SYDVKM. The CDR3 loop spans 15 amino acids. CDR3 DNA sequence: TGTGCCAGCACGGGTAGCGGATCTGGGGCCAACGTCCTGACTTTC. Translated, it gives CASTGSGSGANVLTF.

This clonotype was counted ten times or more. This rearrangement joins TRBV28 to TRBJ2-3; 13 bases line up with TRBD2. Losses at the gene ends were 7 bases for V and 3 bases for J; bases not matched to a gene: 7. Germline-derived CDR1 and CDR2 are MDHEN and SYDVKM. This CDR3 spans 16 amino acids. CDR3 in DNA: TGTGCCAGCAAACTAGCGGGAGGGGTCGGGACAGATACGCAGTATTTT. This encodes CASKLAGGVGTDTQYF.

This clonotype was seen repeatedly, ten times or more. The V call is TRBV20-1, the J call TRBJ2-5; D remains ambiguous. V was trimmed by 5 bases and J by 2 bases, leaving 12 bases between them. Germline CDR1 and CDR2: DFQATT and SNEGSKA (reference sequence). The CDR3 spans 13 residues. CDR3 coding DNA: TGCAGTGCTCTTGTTGGCTTACAAGAGACCCAGTACTTC. Encoded protein: CSALVGLQETQYF.

The table lists this clonotype with many counts. This chain connects TRBV9 to TRBJ1-5, with a tentative D call TRBD1 (6 bases). V lost 3 bases and J lost 0, with 10 bases in between. CDR1 and CDR2 (germline): SGDLS, YYNGEE. The CDR3 consists of 15 residues. For the CDR3, the DNA is TGTGCCAGCAGCGCGTCAGGGGTTAGCAATCAGCCCCAGCATTTT. Translating it yields CASSASGVSNQPQHF. The full variable domain, with the rest looked up from reference TRBV9 and TRBJ1-5, is DSGVTQTPKHLITATGQRVTLRCSPRSGDLSVYWYQQSLDQGLQFLIQYYNGEERAKGNILERFSAQQFPDLHSELNLSSLELGDSALYFCASSASGVSNQPQHFGDGTRLSIL.

This clonotype was seen many times. The J gene is TRBJ1-1, the V gene TRBV7-9; D gene ambiguous. The V gene's germline CDR1 is SEHNR and CDR2 FQNEAQ (reference sequence). V was clipped by 6 bases and J by 1 base, with 9 bases between them. The CDR3 spans 13 residues. CDR3 in DNA: TGTGCCAGCAGAGTGATAGAGAACACTGAAGCTTTCTTT. Translated: CASRVIENTEAFF. Variable domain in full (rest from reference TRBV7-9 and TRBJ1-1): DTGVSQNPRHKITKRGQNVTFRCDPISEHNRLYWYRQTLGQGPEFLTYFQNEAQLEKSRLLSDRFSAERPKGSFSTLEIQRTEQGDSAMYLCASRVIENTEAFFGQGTRLTVV.

This clonotype showed up many times. V and J are TRBV6-1 and TRBJ1-3; D ambiguous. CDR3 length equals 11 residues. Germline-derived CDR1 and CDR2 are MNHNS and SASEGT. With 5 bases removed from V and 4 bases from J, the gap between germline ends came to 3 bases. Here the CDR3 reads CASSIGNTIYF. CDR3 sequence (DNA): TGTGCCAGCAGTATCGGAAACACCATATATTTT.

The V gene is TRBV7-2, the J gene TRBJ2-5; TRBD2 might be the D (6 bases). Germline V lookup: CDR1 SGHTA, CDR2 FQGNSA. This CDR3 has 15 residues. Trimming left V 5 bases short and J 3 bases short, with 16 bases between. CDR3: CASSRALAAEETQYF. CDR3 bases: TGTGCCAGCAGCAGGGCACTAGCAGCCGAAGAGACCCAGTACTTC.